The clone carrying this TCR beta chain was seen just once. Stated time point: newly diagnosed GD, antithyroid drugs for less than 3 months. Generation of the TCR library employed RNA extracted from PBMCs. These data belong to a study of regulatory T cells in long-lasting Graves disease. To make TCR beta libraries, researchers used iRepertoire HTBI primers and Arm-PCR of CDR3 regions. Using its own MiXCR run on the multiplex PCR reads, TCRdb lists one record per CDR3 protein. The repertoire consists of around 250,000 distinct CDR3 sequences, with roughly 18% occurring once and the leading ten covering approximately 14%. These records were also assigned to another study, of T cells in Graves' hyperthyroidism and ophthalmopathy.

The receptor comes from a woman aged 30 to 39 with Graves disease. This material consisted of peripheral blood mononuclear cells (PBMCs), taken at new diagnosis, from a patient treated with antithyroid drugs.

The CDR3 protein is CASSSYDRGYEQYF. The CDR3 DNA sequence: TGTGCCAGCAGTTCATATGACAGGGGCTACGAGCAGTACTTC. The rearrangement uses TRBV12-3 or TRBV12-4 and TRBJ2-7; 8 positions match TRBD1. This CDR3 contains 14 residues. The ends lost 4 bases at V and 3 bases at J; junction bases unmatched: 5.